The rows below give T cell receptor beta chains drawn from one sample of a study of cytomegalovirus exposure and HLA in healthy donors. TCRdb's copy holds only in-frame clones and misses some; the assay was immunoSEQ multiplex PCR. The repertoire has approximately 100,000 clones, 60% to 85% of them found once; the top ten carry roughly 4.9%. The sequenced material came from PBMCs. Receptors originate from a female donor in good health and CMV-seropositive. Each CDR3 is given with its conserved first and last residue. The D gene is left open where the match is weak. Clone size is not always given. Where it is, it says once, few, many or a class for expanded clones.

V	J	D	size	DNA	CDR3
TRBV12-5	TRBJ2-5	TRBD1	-	TGTGCTAGTGGTGCCGGGACAGGCCAAGAGACCCAGTACTTC	CASGAGTGQETQYF
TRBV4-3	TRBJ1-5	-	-	TGCGCCAGCAGCCAAGTAGAGGGTAGCAATCAGCCCCAGCATTTT	CASSQVEGSNQPQHF
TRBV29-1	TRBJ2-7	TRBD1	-	TGCAGCGCCGTGGACAGGTCCTACGAGCAGTACTTC	CSAVDRSYEQYF
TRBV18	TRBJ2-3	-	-	TGTGCCAGCTCACCAAATGCGGCAAGGGGCAGTGATACGCAGTATTTT	CASSPNAARGSDTQYF
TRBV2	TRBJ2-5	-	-	TGTGCCAGCAGTGAAAGCACGACCCAGTACTTC	CASSESTTQYF
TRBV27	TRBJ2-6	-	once	TGTGCCAGCAGTTTACGGGTAGGGGCCAACGTCCTGACTTTC	CASSLRVGANVLTF
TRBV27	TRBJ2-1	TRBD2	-	TGTGCCAGCAAGACCGGGACTAGAGGTACCGGTGAGCAGTTCTTC	CASKTGTRGTGEQFF
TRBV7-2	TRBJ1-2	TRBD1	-	TGTGCCAGCAGAGGACAGGCTGGGAATGGCTACACCTTC	CASRGQAGNGYTF
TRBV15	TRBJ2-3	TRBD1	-	TGTGCCACCAGCAGCGGAGGGACAGGGGGAAATACGCAGTATTTT	CATSSGGTGGNTQYF
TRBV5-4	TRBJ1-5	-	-	TGTGCCAGCAGCTCCGGACAGATAGGGCCCCAGCATTTT	CASSSGQIGPQHF
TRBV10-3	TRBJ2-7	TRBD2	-	TGTGCCATCAGTGCTTTCGGGGGGAGCTACGAGCAGTACTTC	CAISAFGGSYEQYF
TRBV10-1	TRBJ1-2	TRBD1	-	TGCGCCAGCAGTGGGCCAGGGGGATATGGCTACACCTTC	CASSGPGGYGYTF
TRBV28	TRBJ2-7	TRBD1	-	TGTGCCAGCAAGCTGACAGGGGGCTCTTACGAGCAGTACTTC	CASKLTGGSYEQYF
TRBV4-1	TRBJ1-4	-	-	TGCGCCAGCAGCCCGAATCTGGACAGTCGGAAGGAAAAACTGTTTTTT	CASSPNLDSRKEKLFF
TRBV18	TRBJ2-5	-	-	TGTGCCAGCTCACCAAGGGGGAGCGGAGAGACCCAGTACTTC	CASSPRGSGETQYF
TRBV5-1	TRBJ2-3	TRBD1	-	TGCGCCAGCAAAGGGGGCGTAGATACGCAGTATTTT	CASKGGVDTQYF
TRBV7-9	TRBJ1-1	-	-	TGTGCCAGCAGCTTAAGTGTGAGCCATACGGACACTGAAGCTTTCTTT	CASSLSVSHTDTEAFF
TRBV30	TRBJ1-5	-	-	TGTGCCTGGACCCGGGGGAATTATCAGCCCCAGCATTTT	CAWTRGNYQPQHF
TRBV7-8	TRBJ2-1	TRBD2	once	TGTGCCAGCAGCACCGGGACTAGCGGGGGGGCATCATATGAGCAGTTCTTC	CASSTGTSGGASYEQFF
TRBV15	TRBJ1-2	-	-	TGTGCCACCAGCAGAGATGCCGGGAACTATGGCTACACCTTC	CATSRDAGNYGYTF
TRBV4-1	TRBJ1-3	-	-	TGCGCCAGCAGTCGACTTGGGGGGACTGGAAACACCATATATTTT	CASSRLGGTGNTIYF
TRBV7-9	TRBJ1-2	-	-	TGTGCCAGCAGCTTACGTCCGACAGCGAACTATGGCTACACCTTC	CASSLRPTANYGYTF
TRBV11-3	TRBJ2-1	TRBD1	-	TGTGCCAGCAGCCACAATCCGGGACAGGGTGATGAGCAGTTCTTC	CASSHNPGQGDEQFF
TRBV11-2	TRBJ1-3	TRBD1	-	TGTGCCAGCAGCTTCGGGACAGCCCGGGGCACCATATATTTT	CASSFGTARGTIYF
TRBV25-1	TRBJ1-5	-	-	TGTGCCAACAGTGGTAGGGGTGGGAATCAGCCCCAGCATTTT	CANSGRGGNQPQHF
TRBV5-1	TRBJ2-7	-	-	TGCGCCAGCAGCCCGGTAGACAGACACGAGCAGTACTTC	CASSPVDRHEQYF
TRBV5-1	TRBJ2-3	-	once	TGCGCCAGCAGCCAGATAAGGAGGGGTGGAGATACGCAGTATTTT	CASSQIRRGGDTQYF